This TCR beta chain stems from a study of cytomegalovirus exposure and HLA in healthy donors. With 60 Vbeta and 13 Jbeta primers, the PCR was carried out. Original processing notes: An analysis that came later counted 77 million or so unique TCR beta chains, approximately 10 million shared. TCRdb keeps only in-frame clones here, not all; method: immunoSEQ multiplex PCR. V and J calls and clone size are those listed in that table; D and trimming were worked out from the DNA. The table includes some 110,000 clones, roughly 9% detected once. CDR3 size: 15 residues. CDR1 is WNHNN, CDR2 SYGVQD, per germline (reference sequence). The germline V and J ends were trimmed by 0 bases and 2 bases, with 8 bases remaining between them.

Sequences were obtained from PBMCs. The chain is built from TRBV10-1 and TRBJ1-3; D is unclear. This receptor was obtained from a young man in good health and CMV-seronegative. CDR3 loop: CASSESWLPGNTIYF. In DNA form, the CDR3 reads TGCGCCAGCAGTGAGTCTTGGCTGCCTGGAAACACCATATATTTT.